This T cell receptor (beta chain) came from a study of cytomegalovirus exposure and HLA in healthy donors. The PCR employed 60 Vbeta primers together with 13 Jbeta primers. Clones were sequenced by immunoSEQ multiplex PCR, and TCRdb holds only the in-frame ones, with some missing. The data hold about 300,000 clones, with 75% to 90% observed a single time. J lost 2 bases, V lost 0 bases, and 9 bases had no gene match. The CDR3 spans 17 residues. Per germline, CDR1 SGDLS and CDR2 YYNGEE. The TCR was taken from a man in his forties in good health and CMV-seropositive. The chain employs TRBV9 and TRBJ2-7; 9 bases are shared with TRBD2. The sample consisted of PBMCs. The CDR3 DNA sequence: TGTGCCAGCAGCGTAGCCATTACTAGCGGGCACACCTACGAGCAGTACTTC. Its translation is CASSVAITSGHTYEQYF.